Below, 22 T cell receptor beta chains from the same sample are listed, as sequenced in a study of cytomegalovirus exposure and HLA in healthy donors. 13 Jbeta primers and 60 Vbeta primers were used for the PCR. TCRdb's table, derived via immunoSEQ multiplex PCR, lists solely in-frame clones and lacks some. The table has some 180,000 clones, roughly 80% seen once. Sequenced sample: PBMCs. The receptors shown here come from a female donor in good health and CMV-seronegative.

The J gene is TRBJ2-1, the V gene TRBV19, with a weak D call TRBD2 (6 bases). This CDR3 is built from 14 residues. The V gene lost 1 base and the J gene lost 7 bases, with 11 bases spanning the gap. The germline V gene encodes CDR1 LNHDA and CDR2 SQIVND (reference sequence). The CDR3 protein is CASSIAGRGNEQFF. CDR3 bases: TGTGCCAGTAGTATAGCAGGTCGGGGGAATGAGCAGTTCTTC.

V is TRBV4-1 and J is TRBJ1-6; D call uncertain. The CDR3 contains 13 residues. Deletions cut 0 bases from V and 7 bases from J, with 4 bases between. Germline loops: CDR1 MGHRA, CDR2 YSYEKL. The CDR3 sequence: CASSQDPNSPLHF. Here the CDR3 DNA reads TGCGCCAGCAGCCAAGATCCGAATTCACCCCTCCACTTT.

This clone is a singleton in its sample. V is TRBV7-2 and J is TRBJ2-4, with D maybe TRBD2 (5 bases). V was trimmed by 5 bases and J by 1 base, leaving 18 bases between them. There are 17 residues in the CDR3. Germline-derived CDR1 and CDR2 are SGHTA and FQGNSA. In DNA, the CDR3 is TGTGCCAGCAGCAATTCCCAAGGGAGTTGGGCCAAAAACATTCAGTACTTC. It specifies CASSNSQGSWAKNIQYF.

This clone has only one observation. The rearrangement links TRBV5-1 to TRBJ2-7; 12 nucleotides align to TRBD1. J lost 5 bases, V lost 7 bases, and 4 bases had no gene match. The CDR3 runs 13 residues. Germline V gene lookup returns CDR1 SGHRS and CDR2 YFSETQ. CDR3 bases: TGCGCCAGCGGAGGGACAGGGGGCGACGAGCAGTACTTC. Its protein product is CASGGTGGDEQYF.

The chain couples TRBV20-1 to TRBJ1-1; D gene unclear. Between the trimmed V and J ends, which lost 8 bases and 4 bases, there was a span of 11 bases. This CDR3 is built from 11 residues. Germline CDR1 is DFQATT and CDR2 is SNEGSKA (reference sequence). The CDR3 loop is CSYRRGTEAFF. CDR3 bases: TGCAGTTATCGTCGGGGCACTGAAGCTTTCTTT.

V gene TRBV30 combines with J gene TRBJ2-2, with 9 bases lining up with TRBD2. CDR1 and CDR2 from the germline V gene are GTSNPN and SVGIG (reference sequence). The CDR3 runs 15 residues. With V trimmed by 3 bases and J by 4 bases, 6 bases remained unmatched. In DNA, the CDR3 is TGTGCCTGGAGCGCGGCGACTAGCGGCACCGGGGAGCTGTTTTTT. This translates into CAWSAATSGTGELFF.

The chain's CDR3 is CASSQFQGADTQYF. The DNA of the CDR3 is TGTGCCAGCTCACAATTCCAGGGGGCAGATACGCAGTATTTT. The genes are TRBV18 and TRBJ2-3; 7 bases match TRBD1. Germline-derived CDR1 and CDR2 are KGHSH and LQKENI. V was pared by 4 bases and J by 4 bases, with 5 bases of the junction left unmatched. The CDR3 covers 14 residues.

This clone has at least ten counts. The J gene is TRBJ1-4, the V gene TRBV5-6, with a weak D call TRBD1 (5 bases). CDR1 and CDR2 (germline): SGHDT, YYEEEE. The CDR3 has 15 residues. V was cut by 4 bases and J by 7 bases, with 17 bases left in between. The CDR3 sequence is CASSVRARGIEKLFF. Written as DNA, the CDR3 is TGTGCCAGCAGCGTCAGGGCTCGGGGGATTGAAAAACTGTTTTTT.

In this sample, this clone turned up once. For the CDR3, the DNA is TGCGCCAGCAGTGAGGCCAGAGGGGGCACTGGGGCCAACGTCCTGACTTTC. It codes for CASSEARGGTGANVLTF. The chain recombines TRBV10-2 with TRBJ2-6; 7 bases align to TRBD1. The length of the CDR3 is 17 residues. Germline lookup yields CDR1 WSHSY and CDR2 SAAADI. Germline trimming cut 2 bases from V and 2 bases from J; bases unmatched to any gene: 6.

The J gene is TRBJ2-7, the V gene TRBV6-6, with D tentatively TRBD1 (5 bases). The V gene lost 0 bases and the J gene lost 7 bases, with 16 bases spanning the gap. CDR1 MNHNY and CDR2 SVGAGI come from the germline V gene (reference sequence). CDR3 length: 15 residues. This chain's CDR3 is CASSYSSKGRREQYF. The CDR3 DNA reads TGTGCCAGCAGTTACTCGAGTAAGGGGCGTCGGGAGCAGTACTTC.

The V gene is TRBV9, the J gene TRBJ2-7, with TRBD2 matching 9 bases. In germline, CDR1 is SGDLS, CDR2 YYNGEE. J was trimmed by 5 bases and V by 4 bases; bases with no gene match: 7. The CDR3 extends over 14 amino acids. The CDR3 coding sequence is TGTGCCAGCAGCATTAGCGGGGGTCTCGACGAGCAGTACTTC. This sequence encodes CASSISGGLDEQYF.

This chain connects TRBV9 to TRBJ2-7; TRBD2 might be the D (5 bases). The CDR3 sequence is 14 residues long. Germline V gene data show CDR1 as SGDLS and CDR2 as YYNGEE. The V end was cut by 0 bases, the J end by 9 bases, with 16 bases between. The CDR3 bases are TGTGCCAGCAGCGTAGGCCAAGTGGGGAGAAGGCAGTACTTC. Translation gives CASSVGQVGRRQYF.

This clone has a single count. J is TRBJ2-3 and V is TRBV5-1; 12 nucleotides match TRBD1. Germline CDR1 is SGHRS and CDR2 is YFSETQ. V shed 4 bases, J shed 6 bases, and the junction held 9 bases outside the gene matches. The CDR3 sequence is 16 residues long. CDR3 protein: CASSGGQGAGLDTQYF. CDR3 DNA sequence: TGCGCCAGCAGCGGGGGACAGGGGGCCGGTCTTGATACGCAGTATTTT.

In this sample, this clone turned up a few times. This rearrangement joins TRBV7-2 to TRBJ1-2; tentatively, D is TRBD1 (6 bases). The germline V gene encodes CDR1 SGHTA and CDR2 FQGNSA. Between the trimmed V and J ends, which lost 1 base and 8 bases, there was a span of 14 bases. The CDR3 is made up of 14 amino acids. CDR3 sequence: CASSLDGRGNGYTF. The CDR3 nucleotides are TGTGCCAGCAGCTTAGATGGCAGGGGCAACGGCTACACCTTC.

The chain recombines TRBV5-5 with TRBJ2-1; 11 bases agree with TRBD2. Germline loops: CDR1 SGHKS, CDR2 YYEKEE (reference sequence). After removal of 4 bases from V and 9 bases from J, the junction contained 3 bases not matched to a gene. The CDR3 has 13 amino acids. The CDR3, as DNA: TGTGCCAGCAGCCCCGGGACTAGCGGTGAGCAGTTCTTC. Residues: CASSPGTSGEQFF.

The table lists this clone with a few counts. The J gene is TRBJ1-1, the V gene TRBV5-1; tentative D call: TRBD1 (5 bases). The ends were cut back, 1 base at V and 3 bases at J, with 10 bases in the middle. This CDR3 has 14 amino acids. Germline V lookup: CDR1 SGHRS, CDR2 YFSETQ. The CDR3 DNA sequence: TGCGCCAGCAGCTTGTTTGTACAGGACACTGAAGCTTTCTTT. Translating it yields CASSLFVQDTEAFF.

This clone was observed a few times. The chain links TRBV11-2 to TRBJ2-7; 9 nucleotides agree with TRBD2. V lost 6 bases to trimming and J lost 0 bases; unmatched junction nucleotides: 6. The CDR3 consists of 15 residues. Germline V CDR1 and CDR2: SGHAT, FQNNGV. The CDR3 DNA follows: TGTGCCAGCAGTATGTTACTAGCGGGCTCCTACGAGCAGTACTTC. Amino acid sequence: CASSMLLAGSYEQYF.

The chain uses TRBV5-1 and TRBJ2-2; D unresolved. Trimming removed 2 bases at V and 5 bases at J, with 4 bases between. This CDR3 spans 12 amino acids. Germline V lookup: CDR1 SGHRS, CDR2 YFSETQ. In DNA form, the CDR3 reads TGCGCCAGCAGCTTCGGGACCGGGGAGCTGTTTTTT. Translated, it gives CASSFGTGELFF. Full variable domain (outside the CDR3, taken from reference TRBV5-1 and TRBJ2-2): KAGVTQTPRYLIKTRGQQVTLSCSPISGHRSVSWYQQTPGQGLQFLFEYFSETQRNKGNFPGRFSGRQFSNSRSEMNVSTLELGDSALYLCASSFGTGELFFGEGSRLTVL.

The V and J genes are TRBV21-1 and TRBJ2-6; the table assigns TRBD2, which was not confirmed against the DNA. TRBV21-1 is tagged as a pseudogene. The CDR3 runs 12 residues. CDR3 DNA: TGTGCCAGCCCGTCTGGGGCCAACGTCCTGACTTTC. It codes for CASPSGANVLTF.

The genes are TRBV5-4 and TRBJ1-2; tentative D call: TRBD1 (5 bases). CDR3 size: 14 residues. In germline, CDR1 is SGHNT, CDR2 YYREEE (reference sequence). V was pared by 0 bases and J by 5 bases, with 11 bases between. The CDR3 DNA is TGTGCCAGCAGCTTGGACGTGGCAGGGTATGGCTACACCTTC. Its translation is CASSLDVAGYGYTF.

The V call is TRBV4-1, the J call TRBJ1-1; D might be TRBD1 (6 bases). Germline-derived CDR1 and CDR2 are MGHRA and YSYEKL. This CDR3 has 20 amino acids. Trimming pared 1 base from V and 0 bases from J, leaving 24 bases between. CDR3 protein: CASSQVHPGRGAGMNTEAFF. The DNA of the CDR3 is TGCGCCAGCAGCCAAGTTCATCCGGGGAGGGGGGCCGGGATGAACACTGAAGCTTTCTTT.

Only one count was recorded for this clone. The chain uses TRBV6-1 and TRBJ1-1, with D unclear. Trimming pared 1 base from V and 2 bases from J, leaving 8 bases between. The CDR3 is 14 residues long. Germline V lookup: CDR1 MNHNS, CDR2 SASEGT. As DNA, the CDR3 is TGTGCCAGCAGTGAAGTACATCTTAACACTGAAGCTTTCTTT. It encodes CASSEVHLNTEAFF.